Listed below are T cell receptor beta chains from one sample, sequenced in a study of beta chain features in type 1 diabetes. Clones were read by immunoSEQ multiplex PCR, and TCRdb kept only the in-frame ones, dropping some. The table includes a few hundred thousand clones, 16% detected once. The sequenced sample was naive CD4+ T cells from blood. These receptors were collected from a man aged 30-40 years with type 1 diabetes. The CDR3 runs from the conserved cysteine through the conserved F or W. The D gene is left open where the match is weak. For some rows the clone size is stated as once, few or many, or as a class when expanded; others skip it.

d_call: -
v_call: TRBV7-9
cdr3_length: 17
j_call: TRBJ2-1
clone_size: once
cdr3_aa: CASSPKIAVPSYNEQFF
cdr3_nt: TGTGCCAGCAGCCCTAAAATAGCGGTCCCCTCCTACAATGAGCAGTTCTTC

d_call: -
v_call: TRBV5-1
cdr3_length: 19
j_call: TRBJ2-4
clone_size: few
cdr3_aa: CASSFSRQGREVAKNIQYF
cdr3_nt: TGCGCCAGCAGCTTCTCCCGACAGGGGCGGGAGGTAGCCAAAAACATTCAGTACTTC

d_call: TRBD1
v_call: TRBV7-9
cdr3_length: 16
j_call: TRBJ2-1
clone_size: -
cdr3_aa: CASSLARTGGFGEQFF
cdr3_nt: TGTGCCAGCAGCTTAGCGAGAACAGGGGGCTTTGGTGAGCAGTTCTTC

d_call: -
v_call: TRBV30
cdr3_length: 12
j_call: TRBJ1-4
clone_size: few
cdr3_aa: CAGLVPHNQLFF
cdr3_nt: TGTGCCGGTCTAGTGCCCCACAACCAACTGTTTTTT

d_call: TRBD2
v_call: TRBV7-2
cdr3_length: 16
j_call: TRBJ2-5
clone_size: -
cdr3_aa: CASSPRTSGSVETQYF
cdr3_nt: TGTGCCAGCAGCCCTAGGACTAGCGGGAGCGTGGAGACCCAGTACTTC

d_call: -
v_call: TRBV7-9
cdr3_length: 14
j_call: TRBJ2-3
clone_size: -
cdr3_aa: CASSLTGSTDTQYF
cdr3_nt: TGTGCCAGCAGCTTAACGGGGTCGACAGATACGCAGTATTTT

d_call: -
v_call: TRBV29-1
cdr3_length: 12
j_call: TRBJ1-1
clone_size: few
cdr3_aa: CSVEGLNTEAFF
cdr3_nt: TGCAGCGTTGAGGGGCTGAACACTGAAGCTTTCTTT

d_call: -
v_call: TRBV9
cdr3_length: 14
j_call: TRBJ2-3
clone_size: -
cdr3_aa: CASSRRGNTDTQYF
cdr3_nt: TGTGCCAGCAGCCGCCGGGGGAACACAGATACGCAGTATTTT

d_call: -
v_call: TRBV30
cdr3_length: 14
j_call: TRBJ1-1
clone_size: few
cdr3_aa: CAWSEAPGLLEAFF
cdr3_nt: TGTGCCTGGAGTGAAGCCCCAGGGCTCCTTGAAGCTTTCTTT

d_call: TRBD1
v_call: TRBV28
cdr3_length: 14
j_call: TRBJ2-7
clone_size: few
cdr3_aa: CASSLPGTGQRGYF
cdr3_nt: TGTGCCAGCAGTTTACCCGGGACAGGGCAGCGTGGGTACTTC

d_call: -
v_call: TRBV10-3
cdr3_length: 15
j_call: TRBJ2-5
clone_size: -
cdr3_aa: CAISDRAMGGETQYF
cdr3_nt: TGTGCCATCAGTGATCGTGCGATGGGGGGAGAGACCCAGTACTTC

d_call: -
v_call: TRBV30
cdr3_length: 14
j_call: TRBJ1-5
clone_size: -
cdr3_aa: CAWSERGGIEPQHF
cdr3_nt: TGTGCCTGGAGTGAGCGAGGGGGAATCGAGCCCCAGCATTTT

d_call: -
v_call: TRBV5-1
cdr3_length: 11
j_call: TRBJ2-1
clone_size: -
cdr3_aa: CASSSKGEQFF
cdr3_nt: TGCGCCAGCAGCTCCAAGGGTGAGCAGTTCTTC

d_call: -
v_call: TRBV29-1
cdr3_length: 13
j_call: TRBJ1-1
clone_size: few
cdr3_aa: CSVEGRLNTEAFF
cdr3_nt: TGCAGCGTCGAGGGACGGCTGAACACTGAAGCTTTCTTT

d_call: -
v_call: TRBV29-1
cdr3_length: 15
j_call: TRBJ1-2
clone_size: -
cdr3_aa: CSVREQGGSNYGYTF
cdr3_nt: TGCAGCGTTAGGGAACAGGGTGGATCTAACTATGGCTACACCTTC

d_call: -
v_call: TRBV4-1
cdr3_length: 20
j_call: TRBJ2-2
clone_size: few
cdr3_aa: CASSRFAPEWRRGNAGELFF
cdr3_nt: TGCGCCAGCAGCCGCTTTGCCCCCGAGTGGCGGCGCGGGAACGCCGGGGAGCTGTTTTTT